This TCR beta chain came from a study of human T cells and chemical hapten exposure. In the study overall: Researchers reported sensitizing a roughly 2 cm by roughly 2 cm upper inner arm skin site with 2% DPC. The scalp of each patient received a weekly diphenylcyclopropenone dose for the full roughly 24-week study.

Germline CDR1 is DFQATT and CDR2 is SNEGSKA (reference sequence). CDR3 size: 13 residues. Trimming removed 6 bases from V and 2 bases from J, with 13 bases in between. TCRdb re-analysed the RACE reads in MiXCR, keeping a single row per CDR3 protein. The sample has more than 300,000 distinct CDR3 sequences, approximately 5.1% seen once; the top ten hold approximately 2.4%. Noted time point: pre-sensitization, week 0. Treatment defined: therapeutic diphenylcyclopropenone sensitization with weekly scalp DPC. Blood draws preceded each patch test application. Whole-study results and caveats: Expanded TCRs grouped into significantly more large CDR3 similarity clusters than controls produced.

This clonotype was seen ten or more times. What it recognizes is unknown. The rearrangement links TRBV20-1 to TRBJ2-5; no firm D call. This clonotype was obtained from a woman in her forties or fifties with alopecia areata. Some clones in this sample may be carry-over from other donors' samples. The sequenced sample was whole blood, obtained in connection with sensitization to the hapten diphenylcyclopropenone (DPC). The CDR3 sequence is CSARQDPQETQYF. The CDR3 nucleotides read TGCAGTGCCCGCCAGGACCCGCAAGAGACCCAGTACTTC.